The source of this T cell receptor (beta chain) is a study of regulatory T cells in long-lasting Graves disease. Overall study findings and caveats: Whereas new patients shared some 970 public clonotypes, persistent patients shared more, at 2,500 to 3,500.

V lost 5 bases, J lost 5 bases, and 13 bases stayed unmatched. The CDR3 extends over 16 amino acids. For this clonotype: Its antigen is undetermined.

Time point defined: newly diagnosed GD, antithyroid drugs for less than 3 months. From PBMCs, RNA was extracted and then used to make the TCR library. Graves' disease diagnosis used American Thyroid Association guidelines. Sequencing libraries for TCR beta were prepared with iRepertoire HTBI primers and Arm-PCR of CDR3 regions. TCRdb called the multiplex PCR reads again in MiXCR, with one record for every CDR3 protein. The sample records approximately 400,000 distinct CDR3 sequences, 15% being singletons. These data were also filed under a second study, of T cells in Graves' hyperthyroidism and ophthalmopathy. This second report adds: Hyperthyroidism patients were newly diagnosed, had disease duration under 2 months, and were aged 18 to 65 years. Most clonotypes that expanded in the thyroid above 0.001 also showed up in blood.

The sequences come from peripheral blood mononuclear cells (PBMCs), collected at new diagnosis, from a patient treated with antithyroid drugs. The genes are TRBV12-3 or TRBV12-4 and TRBJ2-5; 8 nucleotides align to TRBD1. The receptor's source is a woman aged 25 to 39 with Graves disease. CDR3 bases: TGTGCCAGCAGTGAGGACAGGGTTAATTTCGGCGAGACCCAGTACTTC. Its translation: CASSEDRVNFGETQYF.